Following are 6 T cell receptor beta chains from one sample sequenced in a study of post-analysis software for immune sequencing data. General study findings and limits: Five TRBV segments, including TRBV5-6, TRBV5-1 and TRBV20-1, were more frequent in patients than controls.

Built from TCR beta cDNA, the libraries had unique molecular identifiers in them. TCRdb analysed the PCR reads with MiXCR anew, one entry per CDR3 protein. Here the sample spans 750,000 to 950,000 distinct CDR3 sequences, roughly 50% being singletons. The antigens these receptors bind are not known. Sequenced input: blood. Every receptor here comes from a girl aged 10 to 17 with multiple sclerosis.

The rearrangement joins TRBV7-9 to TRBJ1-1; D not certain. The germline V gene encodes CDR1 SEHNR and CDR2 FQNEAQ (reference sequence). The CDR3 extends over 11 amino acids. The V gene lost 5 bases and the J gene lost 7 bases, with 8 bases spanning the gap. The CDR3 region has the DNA TGTGCCAGCAGCACACGTGGTGAAGCTTTCTTT. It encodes CASSTRGEAFF.

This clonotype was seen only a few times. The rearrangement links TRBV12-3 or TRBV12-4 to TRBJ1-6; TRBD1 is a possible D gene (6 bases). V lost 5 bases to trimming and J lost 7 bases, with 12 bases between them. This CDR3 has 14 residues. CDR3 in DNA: TGTGCCAGCAGTCCCAGGGGAGGCAATTCACCCCTCCACTTT. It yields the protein CASSPRGGNSPLHF.

The CDR3 sequence: CASALGGREVQETQYF. CDR3 bases: TGCGCCAGCGCGTTAGGAGGGAGGGAGGTCCAAGAGACCCAGTACTTC. The V and J genes are TRBV5-1 and TRBJ2-5; 7 bases map to TRBD2. After removal of 7 bases from V and 1 base from J, the junction contained 13 bases not matched to a gene. The CDR3 has 16 amino acids. Germline values: CDR1 SGHRS, CDR2 YFSETQ.

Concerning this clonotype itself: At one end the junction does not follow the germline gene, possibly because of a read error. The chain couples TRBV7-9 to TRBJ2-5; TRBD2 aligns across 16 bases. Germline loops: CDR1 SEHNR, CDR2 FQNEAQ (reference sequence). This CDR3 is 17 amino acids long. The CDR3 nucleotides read TGTGCCAGCAGCTCCGGGACTAGCGGGAGGGGCCAAGAGGCCCAGTACTTC. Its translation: CASSSGTSGRGQEAQYF.

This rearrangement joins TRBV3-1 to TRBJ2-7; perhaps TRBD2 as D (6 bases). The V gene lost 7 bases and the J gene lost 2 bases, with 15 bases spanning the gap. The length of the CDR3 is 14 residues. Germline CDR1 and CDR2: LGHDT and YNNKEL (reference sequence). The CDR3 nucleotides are TGTGCCAGCAAAAGTGGAGGGTACCCCTACGAGCAGTACTTC. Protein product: CASKSGGYPYEQYF.

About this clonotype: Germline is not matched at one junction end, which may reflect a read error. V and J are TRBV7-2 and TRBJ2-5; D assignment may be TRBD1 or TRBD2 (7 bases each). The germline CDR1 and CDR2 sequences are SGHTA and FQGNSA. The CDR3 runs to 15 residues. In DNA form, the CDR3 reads TGTGTCAGCGGTGGGGGAGGGACAGCACAAGAGACCCAGTACTTC. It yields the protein CVSGGGGTAQETQYF.